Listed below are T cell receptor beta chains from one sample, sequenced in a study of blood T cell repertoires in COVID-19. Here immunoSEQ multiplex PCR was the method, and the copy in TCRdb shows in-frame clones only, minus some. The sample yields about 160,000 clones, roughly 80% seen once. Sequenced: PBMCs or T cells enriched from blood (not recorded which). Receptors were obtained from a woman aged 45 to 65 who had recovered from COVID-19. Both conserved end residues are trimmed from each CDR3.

CDR3: ASSYGGGSPLH
V: TRBV6-5

CDR3: ARRVGDTIY
V: TRBV12-3/TRBV12-4

CDR3: ASSVGGGPVSYNEQF
V: TRBV9

CDR3: ASSRLAGSTDTQY
V: TRBV19

CDR3: ASSLTGEVTEAF
V: TRBV5-1

CDR3: ASRGQENSPLH
V: TRBV12-3/TRBV12-4

CDR3: ASFPGQGENTGELF
V: TRBV18

CDR3: AWSVPPWEGLDQPQH
V: TRBV30

CDR3: ASSVTTGDHYGYT
V: TRBV9

CDR3: ASRPGQVFYLGYT
V: TRBV28

CDR3: ASSRQGTGANVLT
V: TRBV7-6

CDR3: ASGMEGLGTEAF
V: TRBV27

CDR3: ASSPPVGALNTEAF
V: TRBV18

CDR3: ASSLFRADTQY
V: TRBV5-6

CDR3: ASSQGRGQPQH
V: TRBV11-3

CDR3: ASSFAGGDGYT
V: TRBV7-9

CDR3: ASQGVDYGYT
V: TRBV6-5

CDR3: ASTDSPNSPLH
V: TRBV19

CDR3: ASSLRGSSGGNNEQF
V: TRBV27

CDR3: ASRGLALIETQY
V: TRBV2

CDR3: ASSLDSTYQPQH
V: TRBV5-1

CDR3: ASSHGGGARGYT
V: TRBV5-4

CDR3: ASRTGSETQY
V: TRBV2

CDR3: ASNGISYNEQF
V: TRBV28

CDR3: ASSWTGGFTGELF
V: TRBV6-2/TRBV6-3

CDR3: ASSQDLVGLMQGDNEQF
V: TRBV4-3

CDR3: ASSFTGSEY
V: TRBV5-6

CDR3: ASSLQGADYGYT
V: TRBV3-1/TRBV3-2

CDR3: ATRSVGWEETQY
V: TRBV15

CDR3: ASTKLAGTDTQY
V: TRBV7-9

CDR3: ASSRTVPNSPLH
V: TRBV6-5

CDR3: ASSATRTMNTEAF
V: TRBV28

CDR3: ASSLKSGSGRGNEQF
V: TRBV11-3

CDR3: ASTLTGNYGYT
V: TRBV28

CDR3: ASSLQHAGGNYGYT
V: TRBV7-9

CDR3: ASSPSRGGLLNTEAF
V: TRBV14

CDR3: ASSFAGATNEKLF
V: TRBV7-9

CDR3: ASSGGGDTQY
V: TRBV7-3

CDR3: ASSRGTTEAF
V: TRBV7-3

CDR3: ASSYPGGFGELF
V: TRBV6-2/TRBV6-3

CDR3: ASSIIFREYNSPLH
V: TRBV19

CDR3: ASSTGTSGGWTDTQY
V: TRBV7-9

CDR3: ARRGGYPEAF
V: TRBV10-1

CDR3: ASSQEDREQF
V: TRBV3-1/TRBV3-2

CDR3: ASSIRTQDSPLH
V: TRBV7-8

CDR3: ASGQGSAF
V: TRBV6-5

CDR3: ASSALTGTTNTGELF
V: TRBV9

CDR3: GSRGDGQETQY
V: TRBV29-1

CDR3: AWRVPVNTEAF
V: TRBV30

CDR3: ASSPLGQGVDNEQF
V: TRBV11-2

CDR3: ASSIVSLTDTVTEAF
V: TRBV19

CDR3: ASRAAPGQGGYGYT
V: TRBV2

CDR3: ASSVGPTGSEAF
V: TRBV9

CDR3: ASSLPIPTGHYGYT
V: TRBV14

CDR3: ASSSSGAVNEQF
V: TRBV7-2

CDR3: ASSPGQGDVLT
V: TRBV18

CDR3: ATSPRGVPSTDTQY
V: TRBV15